A single sample gave rise to the 10 T cell receptor beta chains below, sequenced in a study of T cell responses to AZD1222 COVID-19 vaccine (dated by TCRdb to the early 2020s). The time point label, read with the paper, signifies: baseline before first vaccination. Library method: the immunoSEQ multiplex PCR assay. TCRdb holds this immuneACCESS table with in-frame rearrangements only. Some clones are missing; in checked studies, unresolved V genes explain under half, and the rest has no known cause. This sample is represented by around 88,000 clones; about 90% of them were singletons. The ten largest clones add up to around 6.7% of the sample. The sequencing here drew on peripheral blood, taken on day 0 of AZD1222 vaccination. The receptors shown here come from an adult in good health.

This chain links TRBV28 with TRBJ1-3; D not resolved. Germline lookup yields CDR1 MDHEN and CDR2 SYDVKM. The CDR3 loop spans 14 amino acids. With 5 bases removed from V and 3 bases from J, the gap between germline ends came to 11 bases. This CDR3 reads CASSTRAHGNTIYF. In DNA, the CDR3 is TGTGCCAGCAGTACCCGGGCTCATGGAAACACCATATATTTT.

V and J are TRBV11-2 and TRBJ1-2; possibly TRBD1 for D (6 bases). Germline V gives CDR1 SGHAT, CDR2 FQNNGV. The CDR3 covers 16 residues. Between the trimmed V and J ends, which lost 0 bases and 2 bases, there was a span of 13 bases. The CDR3 is CASSLDRSDRNYGYTF. CDR3 sequence (DNA): TGTGCCAGCAGCTTAGATCGGTCCGACAGGAACTATGGCTACACCTTC. Drawing the rest from reference TRBV11-2 and TRBJ1-2, the complete variable domain is EAGVAQSPRYKIIEKRQSVAFWCNPISGHATLYWYQQILGQGPKLLIQFQNNGVVDDSQLPKDRFSAERLKGVDSTLKIQPAKLEDSAVYLCASSLDRSDRNYGYTFGSGTRLTVV.

The V and J genes are TRBV4-1 and TRBJ2-7; the D is unclear. Germline V gives CDR1 MGHRA, CDR2 YSYEKL. V was pared by 4 bases and J by 3 bases, with 10 bases between. CDR3 length equals 13 residues. The CDR3 spells CASSPRDNYEQYF. The CDR3 coding sequence is TGCGCCAGCAGCCCAAGGGATAACTACGAGCAGTACTTC.

This chain joins TRBV27 and TRBJ1-6, with 7 nucleotides matching TRBD1. The trim removed 5 bases at V and 10 bases at J, leaving 11 bases unmatched. The CDR3 has 15 residues. From germline, CDR1 is MNHEY and CDR2 SMNVEV (reference sequence). CDR3 DNA: TGTGCCAGCAGTCCCCTCGACAGGGTTCTCTCACCCCTCCACTTT. Protein: CASSPLDRVLSPLHF.

This chain uses TRBV24-1 with TRBJ1-2; 7 bases agree with TRBD1. Per the germline V gene, CDR1 is KGHDR and CDR2 is SFDVKD. CDR3 length: 15 amino acids. The junction had 14 bases not matched to a gene; V was cut back by 9 bases and J by 5 bases. CDR3 in amino acids: CATRTRDSRAYGYTF. The CDR3 DNA is TGTGCCACCCGGACCCGGGACAGCCGGGCGTATGGCTACACCTTC.

This clone was detected only once. The chain couples TRBV18 to TRBJ1-4; 8 bases align to TRBD1. The CDR3 sequence is 14 residues long. Germline CDR1 KGHSH, CDR2 LQKENI. V was pared by 6 bases and J by 8 bases, with 8 bases of the junction left unmatched. CDR3 nucleotide sequence: TGTGCCAGCTCGTCTGGACAGGGTTGGGAAAAACTGTTTTTT. Amino acids: CASSSGQGWEKLFF.

V gene TRBV3-1 (or the pseudogene TRBV3-2) combines with J gene TRBJ2-5; D may be TRBD2 (5 bases). V was pared by 0 bases and J by 2 bases, with 10 bases between. This CDR3 comprises 15 residues. CDR1 and CDR2 (germline): LGHDT, YNNKEL (reference sequence). The CDR3 DNA sequence: TGTGCCAGCAGCCAAGATCCGGGGAGACAAGAGACCCAGTACTTC. Amino acids: CASSQDPGRQETQYF.

The J gene is TRBJ1-2, the V gene TRBV2; TRBD1 might be the D (6 bases). This CDR3 is built from 11 residues. Germline CDR1 reads SNHLY; CDR2 reads FYNNEI. V shed 11 bases and J shed 6 bases, with 13 bases lying between them. The CDR3 sequence is CARRDIDGYTF. DNA for the CDR3: TGTGCCCGACGGGACATTGATGGCTACACCTTC.

The rearrangement uses TRBV19 and TRBJ1-5; no definite D call. Trimming removed 6 bases from V and 2 bases from J, with 14 bases in between. Germline values: CDR1 LNHDA, CDR2 SQIVND (reference sequence). The CDR3 contains 15 residues. CDR3 nucleotide sequence: TGTGCCAGTAGCCCCTCGGGGAATGGCAATCAGCCCCAGCATTTT. Translating gives CASSPSGNGNQPQHF.

The rearrangement joins TRBV28 to TRBJ2-3; 7 positions match TRBD2. Germline V lookup: CDR1 MDHEN, CDR2 SYDVKM. The CDR3 is 14 amino acids. With 4 bases clipped from V and 1 base from J, the junction kept 2 bases outside the gene matches. CDR3: CASSSGGRTDTQYF. The CDR3 bases are TGTGCCAGCAGTTCGGGGGGTCGCACAGATACGCAGTATTTT.